This T cell receptor beta chain was captured by sequencing in a study of blood T cells in healthy people across ages. Study conclusions and caveats: As age increased, TCR beta diversity per million T cells fell in a roughly linear fashion.

This clonotype was observed a handful of times. The antigen remains unidentified. The use of a sample-barcoded 5' primer and a J-beta primer mix characterized a second PCR of about 7 to 12 cycles. Each CDR3 protein gets one entry after TCRdb re-called the 5' RACE reads with MiXCR. The table lists around 1,500,000 distinct CDR3 sequences, roughly 27% of them singletons. For every donor, a draw yielded ten milliliters of peripheral blood. Sequences were obtained from blood. The sequence was obtained from a woman aged 25 to 45 in good health.

CDR3 in DNA: TGCGCCAGCAGCCAGGCTCCGGGACTAGCGGGGGCCGCGAACACCGGGGAGCTGTTTTTT. Its translation: CASSQAPGLAGAANTGELFF. V is TRBV4-1 and J is TRBJ2-2; 14 bases line up with TRBD2. V lost 3 bases, J lost 0 bases, and 9 bases stayed unmatched. The CDR3 is made up of 20 amino acids. Germline lookup yields CDR1 MGHRA and CDR2 YSYEKL.